This TCR beta chain was sequenced during a study of T cells in Graves' hyperthyroidism and ophthalmopathy. Study findings and constraints: Classification by a 13 V-J model distinguished ophthalmopathy from stable hyperthyroidism. Model predictions of ophthalmopathy came a median 6.5 months before onset.

In its sample, this clonotype was seen many times. The antigen remains undetermined. Thyroid ultrasound and orbital computed tomography, with clinical symptoms and serum thyroxine and TRAb, informed diagnoses. PBMCs stemmed from over 7.5 ml fresh peripheral blood. RNA transcripts yielded amplified TCR beta CDR3 regions. TCR CDR3 regions were first amplified by RT-PCR with HTBI primers. TCRdb called the multiplex PCR reads again in MiXCR, with one record for every CDR3 protein. The data hold about 200,000 distinct CDR3 sequences, with about a sixth observed a single time. The CDR3 is 15 residues long. The V end lost 0 bases, the J end lost 4 bases, and 15 bases lay between the germline ends. Germline V gene lookup returns CDR1 GTSNPN and CDR2 SVGIG (reference sequence).

The sequenced sample was blood. The receptor was isolated from a woman between 45 and 60 years old with Graves' hyperthyroidism. The chain combines TRBV30 with TRBJ1-2; no definite D call. CDR3 in amino acids: CAWSVLAGSGYGYTF. The CDR3 DNA sequence: TGTGCCTGGAGTGTACTCGCAGGTAGCGGCTATGGCTACACCTTC.